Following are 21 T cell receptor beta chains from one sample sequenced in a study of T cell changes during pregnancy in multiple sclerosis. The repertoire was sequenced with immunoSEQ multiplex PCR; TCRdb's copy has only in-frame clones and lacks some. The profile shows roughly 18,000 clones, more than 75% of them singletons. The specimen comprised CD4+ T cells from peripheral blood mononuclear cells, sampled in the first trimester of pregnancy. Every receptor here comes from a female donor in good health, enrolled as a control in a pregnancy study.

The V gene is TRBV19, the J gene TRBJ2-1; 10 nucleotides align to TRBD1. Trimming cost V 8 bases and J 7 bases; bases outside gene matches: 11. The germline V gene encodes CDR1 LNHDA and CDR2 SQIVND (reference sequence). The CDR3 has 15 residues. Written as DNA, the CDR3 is TGTGCCAGTTCAACCAGACAGGGGGCTAAGAATGAGCAGTTCTTC. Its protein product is CASSTRQGAKNEQFF.

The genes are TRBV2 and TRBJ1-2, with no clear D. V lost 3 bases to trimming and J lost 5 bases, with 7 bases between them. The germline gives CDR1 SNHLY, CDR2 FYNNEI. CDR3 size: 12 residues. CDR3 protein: CASSDIAYGYTF. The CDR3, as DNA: TGTGCCAGCAGTGATATAGCATATGGCTACACCTTC.

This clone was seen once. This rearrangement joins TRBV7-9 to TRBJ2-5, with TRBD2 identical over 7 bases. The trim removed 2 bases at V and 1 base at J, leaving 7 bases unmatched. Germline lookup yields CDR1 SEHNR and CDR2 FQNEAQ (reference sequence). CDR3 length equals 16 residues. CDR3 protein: CASSLRLADPQETQYF. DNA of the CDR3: TGTGCCAGCAGCTTAAGGCTAGCGGACCCCCAAGAGACCCAGTACTTC. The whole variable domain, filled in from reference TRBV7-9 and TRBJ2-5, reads DTGVSQNPRHKITKRGQNVTFRCDPISEHNRLYWYRQTLGQGPEFLTYFQNEAQLEKSRLLSDRFSAERPKGSFSTLEIQRTEQGDSAMYLCASSLRLADPQETQYFGPGTRLLVL.

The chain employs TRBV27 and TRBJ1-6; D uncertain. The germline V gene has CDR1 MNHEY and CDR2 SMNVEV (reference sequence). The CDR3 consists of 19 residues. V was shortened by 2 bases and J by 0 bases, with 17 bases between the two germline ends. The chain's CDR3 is CASSLVSGQSGSYNSPLHF. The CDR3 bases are TGTGCCAGCAGTTTAGTTAGTGGGCAGTCAGGCTCCTATAATTCACCCCTCCACTTT.

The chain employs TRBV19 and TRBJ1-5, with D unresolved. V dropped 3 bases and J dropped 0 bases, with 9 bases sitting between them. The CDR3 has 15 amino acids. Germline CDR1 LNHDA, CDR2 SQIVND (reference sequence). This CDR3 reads CASSMGRNSNQPQHF. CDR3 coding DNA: TGTGCCAGTAGTATGGGGAGAAATAGCAATCAGCCCCAGCATTTT.

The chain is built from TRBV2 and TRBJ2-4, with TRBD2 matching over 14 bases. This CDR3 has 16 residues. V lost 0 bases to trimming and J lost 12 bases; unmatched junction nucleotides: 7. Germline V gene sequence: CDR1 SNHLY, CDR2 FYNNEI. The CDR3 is CASSEAGLAGGFGQYF. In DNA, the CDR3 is TGTGCCAGCAGTGAAGCAGGACTAGCGGGAGGATTCGGTCAGTACTTC.

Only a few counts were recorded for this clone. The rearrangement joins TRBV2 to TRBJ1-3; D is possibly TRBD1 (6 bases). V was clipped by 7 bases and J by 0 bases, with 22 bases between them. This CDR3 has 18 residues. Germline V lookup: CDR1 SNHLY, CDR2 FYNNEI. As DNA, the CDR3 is TGTGCCAGCATTCTTCTACCTCTGGGGGGGCCCTCTGGAAACACCATATATTTT. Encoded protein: CASILLPLGGPSGNTIYF.

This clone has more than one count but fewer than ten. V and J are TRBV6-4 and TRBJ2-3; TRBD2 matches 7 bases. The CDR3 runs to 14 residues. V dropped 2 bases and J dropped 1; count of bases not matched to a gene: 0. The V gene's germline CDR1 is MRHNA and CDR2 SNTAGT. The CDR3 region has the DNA TGTGCCAGCAGTGACGGGGGGGGCACAGATACGCAGTATTTT. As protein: CASSDGGGTDTQYF.

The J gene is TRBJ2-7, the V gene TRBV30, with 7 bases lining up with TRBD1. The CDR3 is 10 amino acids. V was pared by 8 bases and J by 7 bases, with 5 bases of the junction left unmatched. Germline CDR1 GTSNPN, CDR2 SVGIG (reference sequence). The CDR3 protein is CAGGQPEQYF. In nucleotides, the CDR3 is TGTGCCGGGGGACAGCCAGAGCAGTACTTC.

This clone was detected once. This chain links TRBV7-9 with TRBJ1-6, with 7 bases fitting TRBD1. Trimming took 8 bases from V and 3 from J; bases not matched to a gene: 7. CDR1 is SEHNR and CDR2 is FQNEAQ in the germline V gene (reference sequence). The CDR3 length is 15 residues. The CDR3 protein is CASEGTAFYNSPLHF. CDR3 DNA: TGTGCCAGCGAAGGGACAGCTTTCTATAATTCACCCCTCCACTTT.

CDR3 nucleotide sequence: TGTGCCAGCAGCTTAAATCCGGGGAACACTGAAGCTTTCTTT. Its translation is CASSLNPGNTEAFF. The chain employs TRBV11-3 and TRBJ1-1; D call uncertain. Germline V gene lookup returns CDR1 SGHNT and CDR2 YENEEA. V lost 2 bases, J lost 1 base, and 8 bases lay in between. CDR3 length: 14 residues.

DNA of the CDR3: TGTGCCAGCAGCCAAGATGGCAGGGGAGCTTTCTTT. Protein product: CASSQDGRGAFF. The rearrangement joins TRBV14 to TRBJ1-1; D perhaps matches TRBD1 (6 bases). Germline V gene lookup returns CDR1 SGHDN and CDR2 FVKESK. The CDR3 totals 12 residues. The V end lost 0 bases, the J end lost 10 bases, and 9 bases lay between the germline ends.

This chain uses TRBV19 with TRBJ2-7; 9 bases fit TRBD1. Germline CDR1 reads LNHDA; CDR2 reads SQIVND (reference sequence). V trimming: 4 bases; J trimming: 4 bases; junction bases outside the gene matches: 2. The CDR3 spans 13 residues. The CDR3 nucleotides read TGTGCCAGTAGTACCGGGACAGGGTACGAGCAGTACTTC. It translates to CASSTGTGYEQYF.

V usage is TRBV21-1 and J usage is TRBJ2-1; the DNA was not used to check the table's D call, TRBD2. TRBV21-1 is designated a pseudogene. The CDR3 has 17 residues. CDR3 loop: CASSNWRLAGGRNEQFF. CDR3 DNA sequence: TGTGCCAGCAGCAATTGGCGTCTAGCGGGAGGGCGGAATGAGCAGTTCTTC.

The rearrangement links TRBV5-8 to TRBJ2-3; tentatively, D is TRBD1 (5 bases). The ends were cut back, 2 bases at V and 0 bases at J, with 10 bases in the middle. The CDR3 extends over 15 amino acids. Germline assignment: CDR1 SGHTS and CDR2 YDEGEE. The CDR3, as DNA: TGTGCCAGCAGCTTAAGGGGCCAAAGCACAGATACGCAGTATTTT. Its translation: CASSLRGQSTDTQYF. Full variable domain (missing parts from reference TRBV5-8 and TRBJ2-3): EAGVTQSPTHLIKTRGQQATLRCSPISGHTSVYWYQQALGLGLQFLLWYDEGEERNRGNFPPRFSGRQFPNYSSELNVNALELEDSALYLCASSLRGQSTDTQYFGPGTRLTVL.

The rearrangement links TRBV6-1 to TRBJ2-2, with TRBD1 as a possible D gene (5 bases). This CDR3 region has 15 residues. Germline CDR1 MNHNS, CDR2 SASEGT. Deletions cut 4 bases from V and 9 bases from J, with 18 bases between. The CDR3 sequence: CASSARGDSTRELFF. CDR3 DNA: TGTGCCAGCAGTGCCCGAGGTGACAGTACCCGGGAGCTGTTTTTT.

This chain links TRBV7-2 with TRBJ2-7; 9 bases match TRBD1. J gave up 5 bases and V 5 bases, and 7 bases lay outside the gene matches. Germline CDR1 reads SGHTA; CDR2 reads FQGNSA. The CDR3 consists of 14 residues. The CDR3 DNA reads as TGTGCCAGCAGCCTTGGGACAGGGTTCGACGAGCAGTACTTC. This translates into CASSLGTGFDEQYF.

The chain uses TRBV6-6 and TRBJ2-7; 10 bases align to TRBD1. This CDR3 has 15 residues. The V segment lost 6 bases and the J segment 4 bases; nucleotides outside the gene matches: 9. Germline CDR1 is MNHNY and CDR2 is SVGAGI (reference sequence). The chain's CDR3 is CASRDRQGAQYEQYF. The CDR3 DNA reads TGTGCCAGCAGGGATCGACAGGGGGCTCAGTACGAGCAGTACTTC.

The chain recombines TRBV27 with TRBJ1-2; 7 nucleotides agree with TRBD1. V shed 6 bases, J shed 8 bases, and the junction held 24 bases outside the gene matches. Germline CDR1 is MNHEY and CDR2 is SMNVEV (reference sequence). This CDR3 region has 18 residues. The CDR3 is CASSRDSLPSTHLKGYTF. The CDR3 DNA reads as TGTGCCAGCAGCCGGGACAGCCTCCCTTCTACCCATCTCAAGGGCTACACCTTC.

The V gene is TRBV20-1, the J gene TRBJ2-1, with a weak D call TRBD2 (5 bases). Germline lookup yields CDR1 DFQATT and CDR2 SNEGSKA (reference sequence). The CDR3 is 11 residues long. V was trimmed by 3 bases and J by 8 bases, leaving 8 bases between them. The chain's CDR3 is CSAREVYEQFF. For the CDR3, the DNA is TGCAGTGCTAGGGAGGTCTATGAGCAGTTCTTC.

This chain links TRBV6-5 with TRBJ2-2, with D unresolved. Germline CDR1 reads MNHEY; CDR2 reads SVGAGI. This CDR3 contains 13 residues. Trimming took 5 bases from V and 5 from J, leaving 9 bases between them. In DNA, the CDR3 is TGTGCCAGCAGTCGCGGTTGGACCGGGGAGCTGTTTTTT. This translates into CASSRGWTGELFF.